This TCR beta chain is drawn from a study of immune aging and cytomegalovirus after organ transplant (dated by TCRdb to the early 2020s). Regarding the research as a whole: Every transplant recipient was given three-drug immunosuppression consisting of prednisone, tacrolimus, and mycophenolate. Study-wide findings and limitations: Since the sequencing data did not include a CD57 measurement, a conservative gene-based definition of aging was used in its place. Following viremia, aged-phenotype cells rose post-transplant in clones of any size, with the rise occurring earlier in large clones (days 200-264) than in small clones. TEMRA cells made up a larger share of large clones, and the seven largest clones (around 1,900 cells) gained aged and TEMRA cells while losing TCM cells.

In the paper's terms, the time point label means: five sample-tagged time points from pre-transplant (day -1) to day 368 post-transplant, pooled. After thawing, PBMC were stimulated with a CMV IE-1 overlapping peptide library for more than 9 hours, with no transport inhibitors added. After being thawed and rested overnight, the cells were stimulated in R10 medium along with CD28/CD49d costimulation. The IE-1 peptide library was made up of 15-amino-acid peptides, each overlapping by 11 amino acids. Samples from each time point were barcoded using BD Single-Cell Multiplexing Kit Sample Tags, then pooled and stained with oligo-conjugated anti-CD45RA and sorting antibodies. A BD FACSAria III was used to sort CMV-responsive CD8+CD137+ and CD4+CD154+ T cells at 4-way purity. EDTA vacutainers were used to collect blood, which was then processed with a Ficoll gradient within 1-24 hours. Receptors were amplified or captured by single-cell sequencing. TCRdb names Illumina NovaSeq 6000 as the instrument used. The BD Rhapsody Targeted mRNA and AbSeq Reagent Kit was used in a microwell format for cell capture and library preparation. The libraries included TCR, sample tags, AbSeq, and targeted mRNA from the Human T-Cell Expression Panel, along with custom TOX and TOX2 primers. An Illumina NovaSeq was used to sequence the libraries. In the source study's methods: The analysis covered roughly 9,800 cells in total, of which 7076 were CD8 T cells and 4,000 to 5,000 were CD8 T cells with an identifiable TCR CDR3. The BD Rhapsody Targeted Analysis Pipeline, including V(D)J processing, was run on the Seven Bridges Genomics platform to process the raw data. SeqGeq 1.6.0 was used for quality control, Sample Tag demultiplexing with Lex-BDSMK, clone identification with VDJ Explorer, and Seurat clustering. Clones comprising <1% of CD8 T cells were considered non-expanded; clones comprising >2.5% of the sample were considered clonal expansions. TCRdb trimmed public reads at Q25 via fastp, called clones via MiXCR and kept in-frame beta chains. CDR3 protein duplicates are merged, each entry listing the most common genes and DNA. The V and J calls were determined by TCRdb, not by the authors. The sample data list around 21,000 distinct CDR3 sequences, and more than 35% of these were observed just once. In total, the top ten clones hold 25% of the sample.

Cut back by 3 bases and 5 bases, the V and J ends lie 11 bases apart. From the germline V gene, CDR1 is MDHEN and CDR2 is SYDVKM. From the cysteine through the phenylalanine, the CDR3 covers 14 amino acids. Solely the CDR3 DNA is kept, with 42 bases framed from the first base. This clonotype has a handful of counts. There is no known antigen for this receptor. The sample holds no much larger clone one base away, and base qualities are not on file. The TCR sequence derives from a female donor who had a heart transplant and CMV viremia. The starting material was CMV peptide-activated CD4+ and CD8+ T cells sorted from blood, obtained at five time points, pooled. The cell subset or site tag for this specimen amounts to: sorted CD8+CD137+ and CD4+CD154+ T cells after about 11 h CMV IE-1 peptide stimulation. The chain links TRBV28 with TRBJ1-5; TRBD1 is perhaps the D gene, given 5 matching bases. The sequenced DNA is TGTGCCAGCAGTTTGGGTTGGGGGGATCAGCCCCAGCATTTT. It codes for CASSLGWGDQPQHF.